This record covers a single T cell receptor (beta chain). Its antigen is still unknown. This sample is drawn from a study of T cell responses to AZD1222 COVID-19 vaccine. Study-level results: In the spike-specific TCR repertoire, nearly half reportedly target unmutated variant regions.

After removal of 8 bases from V and 7 bases from J, the junction contained 8 bases not matched to a gene. Germline lookup yields CDR1 SNHLY and CDR2 FYNNEI. This CDR3 comprises 14 residues. Clones were read by immunoSEQ multiplex PCR, and TCRdb kept only the in-frame ones, dropping some. The sample carries over 85,000 clones, roughly nine tenths recorded once. The starting material was peripheral blood, obtained on day 0 of AZD1222 vaccination. The V and J genes are TRBV2 and TRBJ1-6, with 7 nucleotides matching TRBD1. This sequence was found in an adult in good health. The CDR3 loop is CASRLAQGNSPLHF. CDR3 nucleotide sequence: TGTGCCAGCCGCCTCGCACAGGGGAATTCACCCCTCCACTTT.